This T cell receptor (beta chain) was sequenced during a study of read filtering for tumor transcriptome and immune sequencing. For the study at large: About 8 patients were R-ISS I, 16 were R-ISS II, 7 were R-ISS III. IR-seq gave about 3.5 to 10.27 million TCR reads per sample; RNA-seq gave about 80 to 1,300. Broader study findings: Dropping single-read clonotypes raised IR-seq and RNA-seq shared-clonotype correlation.

This clonotype was found many times. Its antigen remains unknown. The library was built from about 400 ng RNA with molecular barcoded adaptors for alpha/delta and beta/gamma chains. TCRdb processed the reads anew with MiXCR; each CDR3 protein has one entry. The sample lists fewer than 50,000 distinct CDR3 sequences, around 15% occurring once. The CDR3 length is 16 residues. J lost 5 bases, V lost 5 bases, and 9 bases had no gene match. Bone marrow was sampled from every patient at the time of active disease. The V gene is TRBV12-3 or TRBV12-4, the J gene TRBJ2-7; 13 bases match TRBD2. The receptor was isolated from a donor at least 40 years old with multiple myeloma. Sequencing input: a population of CD138-negative cells sorted from bone marrow. The CDR3 bases are TGTGCCAGCAGTGCCCCGGGACTAGCGGGAATCAACGAGCAGTACTTC. It specifies CASSAPGLAGINEQYF.